This TCR beta chain was profiled in a study of cytomegalovirus exposure and HLA in healthy donors. Primers: 60 Vbeta forward and 13 Jbeta reverse. Using immunoSEQ multiplex PCR, the repertoire was profiled, and TCRdb retains in-frame clones only, with some absent. The sample lists some 65,000 clones, about 65% seen once, with approximately 25% in the top ten. In regard to this clone: Its antigen is unknown.

Study-level results: Several of the most significant clusters were apparently associated with common viral pathogens in a later analysis. In an earlier analysis, most TCR beta V segments were productive about 87% or about 30% of the time. Reports indicate that TCR beta sequences accurately predicted the HLA-A and HLA-B alleles of most subjects.

The sequencing input was PBMCs. This TCR came from a man aged 50-59 years in good health and CMV-seropositive.

DNA of the CDR3: TGTGCCAGCAGTTTGGTGGGACTAGCGGGAGGGCCTCACAATGAGCAGTTCTTC. This codes for CASSLVGLAGGPHNEQFF. The rearrangement joins TRBV28 to TRBJ2-1; 16 bases match TRBD2. CDR1 and CDR2 (germline): MDHEN, SYDVKM. V was pared by 3 bases and J by 5 bases, with 7 bases of the junction left unmatched. The CDR3 has 18 residues.